A selection of T cell receptor beta chains follows, all from one sample in a study of T cell repertoires in cytomegalovirus infection. Using its own MiXCR run on the reads, TCRdb lists one record per CDR3 protein. The table shows roughly 500,000 distinct CDR3 sequences, with 30% to 40% occurring only once. No antigen has been assigned to these receptors. The specimen was cultured PBMCs, collected from culture after CMV antigen stimulation. The receptors stem from a human donor in good health (CMV status not recorded). Some clones in this sample may be carry-over from other donors' samples. CDR3s include the opening cysteine and the closing phenylalanine or tryptophan. The D gene is left open where the match is weak. The size entry is marked missing in some rows and otherwise reads once, few, many or a size class.

J gene: TRBJ1-3; clone size: many; V gene: TRBV27; D gene: -; CDR3 length: 15; CDR3 DNA: TGTGCCAGCAGTTTAAAGGGGCATCCTGGAAACACCATATATTTT; CDR3 protein: CASSLKGHPGNTIYF
J gene: TRBJ2-5; clone size: many; V gene: TRBV7-2; D gene: -; CDR3 length: 15; CDR3 DNA: TGTGCCAGCAGCGCAAACGCGGGGTACCAAGAGACCCAGTACTTC; CDR3 protein: CASSANAGYQETQYF
J gene: TRBJ2-5; clone size: -; V gene: TRBV12-3/TRBV12-4; D gene: -; CDR3 length: 14; CDR3 DNA: TGTGCCAGCAGTTTAGGGCTGATACAAGAGACCCAGTACTTC; CDR3 protein: CASSLGLIQETQYF
J gene: TRBJ1-1; clone size: few; V gene: TRBV12-3/TRBV12-4; D gene: -; CDR3 length: 15; CDR3 DNA: TGTGCCAGCAGTTTAGGGGTCACTAAGGGCACTGAAGCTTTCTTT; CDR3 protein: CASSLGVTKGTEAFF
J gene: TRBJ1-2; clone size: few; V gene: TRBV12-3/TRBV12-4; D gene: -; CDR3 length: 14; CDR3 DNA: TGTGCCAGCACTCAACAGGGCTCCTACTATGGCTACACCTTC; CDR3 protein: CASTQQGSYYGYTF
J gene: TRBJ1-5; clone size: many; V gene: TRBV12-3/TRBV12-4; D gene: -; CDR3 length: 15; CDR3 DNA: TGTGCCAGCAGTTTAGGGACAGCATTCAATCAGCCCCAGCATTTT; CDR3 protein: CASSLGTAFNQPQHF
J gene: TRBJ2-1; clone size: -; V gene: TRBV28; D gene: -; CDR3 length: 15; CDR3 DNA: TGTGCCAGCGCTCTCCTAGGGGGCGCGGGGAATGAGCAGTTCTTC; CDR3 protein: CASALLGGAGNEQFF
J gene: TRBJ2-7; clone size: few; V gene: TRBV7-9; D gene: TRBD2; CDR3 length: 14; CDR3 DNA: TGTGCCAGCAGCTCCGGGACTACAACTGAGGGGCAGTACTTC; CDR3 protein: CASSSGTTTEGQYF
J gene: TRBJ2-3; clone size: -; V gene: TRBV4-1; D gene: -; CDR3 length: 16; CDR3 DNA: TGCGCCAGCAGCCAATACGGGAGCCCTAGCACAGATACGCAGTATTTT; CDR3 protein: CASSQYGSPSTDTQYF
J gene: TRBJ1-2; clone size: many; V gene: TRBV6-2/TRBV6-3; D gene: TRBD1; CDR3 length: 13; CDR3 DNA: TGTGCCAGCAGATGGACAGGAAACTATGGCTACACCTTC; CDR3 protein: CASRWTGNYGYTF
J gene: TRBJ1-2; clone size: -; V gene: TRBV11-2; D gene: TRBD1; CDR3 length: 14; CDR3 DNA: TGTGCCAGCAGCTTAGTACAGGGGGTGTATGGCTACACCTTC; CDR3 protein: CASSLVQGVYGYTF
J gene: TRBJ2-1; clone size: -; V gene: TRBV4-1; D gene: -; CDR3 length: 14; CDR3 DNA: TGCGCCAGCAGCGAAGAGTCGGACTACAATGAGCAGTTCTTC; CDR3 protein: CASSEESDYNEQFF
J gene: TRBJ2-2; clone size: few; V gene: TRBV7-2; D gene: TRBD1; CDR3 length: 16; CDR3 DNA: TGTGCCAGCAGCCATATGGACAGGGCCCGTTCCGGGGAGCTGTTTTTT; CDR3 protein: CASSHMDRARSGELFF
J gene: TRBJ2-1; clone size: once; V gene: TRBV20-1; D gene: TRBD1; CDR3 length: 14; CDR3 DNA: TGCAGTGCTAGGGAGGGGACAGGGGGCTGGGAGCAGTTCTTC; CDR3 protein: CSAREGTGGWEQFF
J gene: TRBJ2-7; clone size: -; V gene: TRBV27; D gene: TRBD2; CDR3 length: 15; CDR3 DNA: TGTGCCAGCAGTTTTCGAAGGGGACTAGCGTCCGAGCAGTACTTC; CDR3 protein: CASSFRRGLASEQYF
J gene: TRBJ1-5; clone size: few; V gene: TRBV12-3/TRBV12-4; D gene: -; CDR3 length: 17; CDR3 DNA: TGTGCCAGCAGTTCCGAAAGGGGGACGGGGCGCAATCAGCCCCAGCATTTT; CDR3 protein: CASSSERGTGRNQPQHF
J gene: TRBJ2-3; clone size: many; V gene: TRBV12-3/TRBV12-4; D gene: -; CDR3 length: 12; CDR3 DNA: TGTGCCAGCAGGTCCTCGTCAGATACGCAGTATTTT; CDR3 protein: CASRSSSDTQYF
J gene: TRBJ1-4; clone size: few; V gene: TRBV7-2; D gene: -; CDR3 length: 17; CDR3 DNA: TGTGCCAGCAGCTTAAGTCAGAGGGGAGGGGCTTTTGAAAAACTGTTTTTT; CDR3 protein: CASSLSQRGGAFEKLFF
J gene: TRBJ2-4; clone size: -; V gene: TRBV5-4; D gene: TRBD1; CDR3 length: 15; CDR3 DNA: TGTGCCAGCAGCCAAATGACAGGGGGCAAAAACATTCAGTACTTC; CDR3 protein: CASSQMTGGKNIQYF
J gene: TRBJ1-4; clone size: -; V gene: TRBV5-1; D gene: -; CDR3 length: 16; CDR3 DNA: TGCGCCAGCAGCTTGGATGCGGCTACAACTAATGAAAAACTGTTTTTT; CDR3 protein: CASSLDAATTNEKLFF
J gene: TRBJ1-5; clone size: -; V gene: TRBV10-3; D gene: -; CDR3 length: 16; CDR3 DNA: TGTGCCATCAGTGTAGGGGGGGCAGCGAGCAATCAGCCCCAGCATTTT; CDR3 protein: CAISVGGAASNQPQHF
J gene: TRBJ1-1; clone size: few; V gene: TRBV27; D gene: TRBD1; CDR3 length: 15; CDR3 DNA: TGTGCCAGCCGATACAGGGGGCGGATGAACACTGAAGCTTTCTTT; CDR3 protein: CASRYRGRMNTEAFF
J gene: TRBJ2-7; clone size: few; V gene: TRBV7-2; D gene: TRBD1; CDR3 length: 15; CDR3 DNA: TGTGCCAGCAGCTTAGGACAGGGGGCCGCCTACGAGCAGTACTTC; CDR3 protein: CASSLGQGAAYEQYF
J gene: TRBJ1-5; clone size: many; V gene: TRBV7-2; D gene: -; CDR3 length: 14; CDR3 DNA: TGTGCCAGCAGCCCAGCGTATAGCAATCAGCCCCAGCATTTT; CDR3 protein: CASSPAYSNQPQHF
J gene: TRBJ2-5; clone size: -; V gene: TRBV5-5; D gene: -; CDR3 length: 19; CDR3 DNA: TGTGCCAGCAGCCCCCCCCCTGCGGAGGGCCTTTTGGTCGGAGAGACCCAGTACTTC; CDR3 protein: CASSPPPAEGLLVGETQYF
J gene: TRBJ1-1; clone size: -; V gene: TRBV28; D gene: -; CDR3 length: 11; CDR3 DNA: TGTGCCAGCAGCCCACGGGATTTGGCTTTCTTT; CDR3 protein: CASSPRDLAFF
J gene: TRBJ2-1; clone size: few; V gene: TRBV11-2; D gene: TRBD2; CDR3 length: 17; CDR3 DNA: TGTGCCAGCACTGATGAGGTAGCGGGGGGCCCATACAATGAGCAGTTCTTC; CDR3 protein: CASTDEVAGGPYNEQFF
J gene: TRBJ2-1; clone size: -; V gene: TRBV12-3/TRBV12-4; D gene: -; CDR3 length: 13; CDR3 DNA: TGTGCCAGCAGCTTCGCTGGGGTACCTGAGCAGTTCTTC; CDR3 protein: CASSFAGVPEQFF
J gene: TRBJ2-1; clone size: -; V gene: TRBV19; D gene: -; CDR3 length: 16; CDR3 DNA: TGTGCCAGTAGTTTTCTTGGTGGGGTTCAAGGCAATGAGCAGTTCTTC; CDR3 protein: CASSFLGGVQGNEQFF
J gene: TRBJ2-1; clone size: -; V gene: TRBV29-1; D gene: TRBD2; CDR3 length: 15; CDR3 DNA: TGCAGCGTTGAACTAGCGGGAGGGTCCTACAATGAGCAGTTCTTC; CDR3 protein: CSVELAGGSYNEQFF
J gene: TRBJ1-2; clone size: few; V gene: TRBV12-3/TRBV12-4; D gene: TRBD1; CDR3 length: 13; CDR3 DNA: TGTGCCAGCAGTTCGGGACAGGGGGATGGCTACACCTTC; CDR3 protein: CASSSGQGDGYTF
J gene: TRBJ2-3; clone size: -; V gene: TRBV7-8; D gene: -; CDR3 length: 14; CDR3 DNA: TGTGCCAGCAGCCGCCGGGCCAGGACAGATACGCAGTATTTT; CDR3 protein: CASSRRARTDTQYF
J gene: TRBJ2-3; clone size: few; V gene: TRBV12-3/TRBV12-4; D gene: -; CDR3 length: 14; CDR3 DNA: TGTGCCAGCAGACGAGGATCTGGCACAGATACGCAGTATTTT; CDR3 protein: CASRRGSGTDTQYF
J gene: TRBJ2-5; clone size: many; V gene: TRBV7-2; D gene: -; CDR3 length: 20; CDR3 DNA: TGTGCCAGCAGCTCGAATCCCGGGAGACTACTCACAGTAAAACAAGAGACCCAGTACTTC; CDR3 protein: CASSSNPGRLLTVKQETQYF
J gene: TRBJ1-2; clone size: many; V gene: TRBV7-2; D gene: -; CDR3 length: 14; CDR3 DNA: TGTGCCAGCAGCTTAGGGGGTGGCAGTCCGGGCTACACCTTC; CDR3 protein: CASSLGGGSPGYTF
J gene: TRBJ1-5; clone size: few; V gene: TRBV28; D gene: -; CDR3 length: 18; CDR3 DNA: TGTGCCAGCAGCCCCCCGGGCCGGACAGTCCTACGAGCGCAGCCCCAGCATTTT; CDR3 protein: CASSPPGRTVLRAQPQHF
J gene: TRBJ2-6; clone size: many; V gene: TRBV7-2; D gene: -; CDR3 length: 20; CDR3 DNA: TGTGCCAGCAGCTTTCCGGCCGGGCCGGGACACCTCTCTGGGGCCAACGTCCTGACTTTC; CDR3 protein: CASSFPAGPGHLSGANVLTF